This T cell receptor (beta chain) was sequenced during a study of T cells in Graves' hyperthyroidism and ophthalmopathy. About the research overall: Peripheral blood was collected at initial diagnosis, before any treatment.

This clonotype was recorded many times. RNA transcripts yielded amplified TCR beta CDR3 regions. When the TCR CDR3 underwent first-round RT-PCR, the HTBI primer set was used. TCRdb re-called the multiplex PCR reads with MiXCR, one entry per CDR3 protein. The sample holds approximately 370,000 distinct CDR3 sequences, about 18% seen once. Before ophthalmopathy appeared, progressors gave blood at initial hyperthyroidism diagnosis. This CDR3 spans 15 amino acids. Germline CDR1 and CDR2: SNHLY and FYNNEI. The V segment lost 6 bases and the J segment 2 bases; nucleotides outside the gene matches: 5. What was sequenced was blood. The chain employs TRBV2 and TRBJ2-5, with 11 positions matching TRBD2. The sequence came from a woman in her 30s with Graves' hyperthyroidism that later progressed to Graves' ophthalmopathy. Here the CDR3 reads CASRGGLAAQETQYF. CDR3 DNA: TGTGCCAGCAGAGGGGGACTAGCGGCACAAGAGACCCAGTACTTC. Drawing the rest from reference TRBV2 and TRBJ2-5, the complete variable domain is EPEVTQTPSHQVTQMGQEVILRCVPISNHLYFYWYRQILGQKVEFLVSFYNNEISEKSEIFDDQFSVERPDGSNFTLKIRSTKLEDSAMYFCASRGGLAAQETQYFGPGTRLLVL.